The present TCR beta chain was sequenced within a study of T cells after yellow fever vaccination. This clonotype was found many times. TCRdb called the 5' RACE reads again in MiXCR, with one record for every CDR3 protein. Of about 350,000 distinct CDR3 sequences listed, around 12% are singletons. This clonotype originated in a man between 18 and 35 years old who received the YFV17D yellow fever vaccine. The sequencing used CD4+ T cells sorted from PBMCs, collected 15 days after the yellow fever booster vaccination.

For the CDR3, the DNA is TGTGCCACCAGCAGACAGGATAGCTCCTACGAGCAGTACTTC. It encodes CATSRQDSSYEQYF. The chain links TRBV15 to TRBJ2-7; no clear D. Germline loops: CDR1 LNHNV, CDR2 YYDKDF (reference sequence). The CDR3 is made up of 14 amino acids. V gave up 2 bases and J gave up 0 bases, with 8 bases separating them.